Each of the 26 T cell receptor beta chains below was sequenced from the same sample in a study of OX40 agonist ivuxolimab in advanced cancers. The method was the immunoSEQ multiplex PCR assay. Drawn from immuneACCESS, this table holds only the in-frame rearrangements with V and J called that TCRdb kept. Clones are partly lost; checked studies trace under half to an unresolved V gene and leave the rest unexplained. Across this sample there are around 40,000 clones, with approximately 83% seen only once. The ten largest account for 15% of the sample. The sample in question was CD4+ or CD8+ T cells sorted from blood, obtained in a trial of the OX40 agonist ivuxolimab. These receptors all come from an adult with an advanced solid tumor such as melanoma, head and neck, liver or kidney cancer.

The genes are TRBV9 and TRBJ2-1; 9 nucleotides align to TRBD2. With 3 bases clipped from V and 8 bases from J, the junction kept 12 bases outside the gene matches. This CDR3 spans 16 amino acids. From germline, CDR1 is SGDLS and CDR2 YYNGEE. CDR3 nucleotides: TGTGCCAGCAGCGAATTCGGGCGGGAGGGCCTTGATGAGCAGTTCTTC. It yields the protein CASSEFGREGLDEQFF.

V is TRBV7-9 and J is TRBJ2-2, with 7 bases aligning to TRBD2. There are 13 residues in the CDR3. CDR1 is SEHNR, CDR2 FQNEAQ, per germline (reference sequence). V was clipped by 9 bases and J by 6 bases; unmatched bases: 7. CDR3 sequence reads: CASQGTTAGELFF. The DNA for the CDR3 is TGTGCCAGTCAAGGGACTACTGCCGGGGAGCTGTTTTTT.

This chain uses TRBV7-9 with TRBJ2-2; 10 nucleotides agree with TRBD1. Germline V lookup: CDR1 SEHNR, CDR2 FQNEAQ (reference sequence). This CDR3 comprises 17 residues. The trim removed 8 bases at V and 5 bases at J, leaving 14 bases unmatched. The CDR3 coding sequence is TGTGCCAGCCGTCCCGGGACAGGGGACCCCGGAACCGGGGAGCTGTTTTTT. Amino acids: CASRPGTGDPGTGELFF.

The V call is TRBV19, the J call TRBJ2-2; 12 nucleotides match TRBD1. The germline V gene has CDR1 LNHDA and CDR2 SQIVND (reference sequence). The V gene end was trimmed by 11 bases and the J gene end by 5 bases; junction bases not matched to a gene: 21. This CDR3 has 19 residues. CDR3 region: CAGPTGTGGQKGATGELFF. CDR3 in DNA: TGTGCCGGCCCTACCGGGACAGGGGGCCAAAAGGGGGCTACCGGGGAGCTGTTTTTT. Looking up the rest from reference TRBV19 and TRBJ2-2 gives the full variable domain: DGGITQSPKYLFRKEGQNVTLSCEQNLNHDAMYWYRQDPGQGLRLIYYSQIVNDFQKGDIAEGYSVSREKKESFPLTVTSAQKNPTAFYLCAGPTGTGGQKGATGELFFGEGSRLTVL.

This clone appeared a few times. The chain joins TRBV7-9 to TRBJ1-2; 7 nucleotides match TRBD1. Germline assignment: CDR1 SEHNR and CDR2 FQNEAQ (reference sequence). Trimming took 5 bases from V and 6 from J; bases not matched to a gene: 6. This CDR3 has 13 residues. The CDR3 DNA reads as TGTGCCAGCAGCAAGACAGGGCATAATGGCTACACCTTC. Translating gives CASSKTGHNGYTF.

V and J are TRBV19 and TRBJ2-7; the match to TRBD2 covers 7 bases. Germline V lookup: CDR1 LNHDA, CDR2 SQIVND (reference sequence). V trimming: 8 bases; J trimming: 0 bases; junction bases outside the gene matches: 7. The CDR3 is 14 amino acids. CDR3 sequence reads: CASGDRDYSYEQYF. The CDR3 region has the DNA TGTGCCAGTGGAGACCGGGACTACTCCTACGAGCAGTACTTC.

The chain carries TRBV21-1 and TRBJ2-7; the D call TRBD1 from the table was never checked on the DNA. TRBV21-1 is a documented pseudogene. The CDR3 consists of 13 residues. The CDR3 nucleotides are TGTGCCAGCAGCAAAACGTCAGGGTACGAGCAGTACGTC. It codes for CASSKTSGYEQYV.

CDR3 protein: CASSPPLTGNYGYTF. The CDR3 bases are TGTGCCAGCAGCCCGCCACTAACAGGGAACTATGGCTACACCTTC. This chain uses TRBV11-2 with TRBJ1-2, with D perhaps TRBD1 (6 bases). V gave up 5 bases and J gave up 2 bases, with 15 bases separating them. Germline V CDR1 and CDR2: SGHAT, FQNNGV. CDR3 length equals 15 residues.

The chain carries TRBV5-1 and TRBJ2-3; 9 positions agree with TRBD2. The CDR3 contains 15 residues. Germline V gene data show CDR1 as SGHRS and CDR2 as YFSETQ. Unmatched junction bases numbered 5, after V lost 2 bases and J lost 4 bases. CDR3 sequence (DNA): TGCGCCAGCAGCTTAGCGGGAGGAATGCCAGATACGCAGTATTTT. Encoded protein: CASSLAGGMPDTQYF.

V usage is TRBV5-4 and J usage is TRBJ2-5, with unresolved D. CDR3 length equals 13 residues. Germline V gives CDR1 SGHNT, CDR2 YYREEE (reference sequence). Trimming cost V 4 bases and J 4 bases, with 11 bases left between them. In DNA form, the CDR3 reads TGTGCCAGCAGCACAAGGGCCCCAGAGACCCAGTACTTC. Translated: CASSTRAPETQYF.

The chain has TRBV5-8 and TRBJ2-5; no reliable D call. The germline V gene has CDR1 SGHTS and CDR2 YDEGEE. V gave up 0 bases and J gave up 4 bases, with 7 bases separating them. The CDR3 totals 13 residues. This chain's CDR3 is CASSLGLGETQYF. The CDR3, as DNA: TGTGCCAGCAGCTTGGGCCTCGGAGAGACCCAGTACTTC.

The chain carries TRBV7-6 and TRBJ1-1; D not certain. V gave up 2 bases and J gave up 0 bases, with 13 bases separating them. The CDR3 is 16 amino acids. Germline CDR1 is SGHVS and CDR2 is FNYEAQ. CDR3: CASSLTPGPMNTEAFF. The CDR3 coding sequence is TGTGCCAGCAGCTTAACGCCAGGCCCCATGAACACTGAAGCTTTCTTT.

This chain connects TRBV18 to TRBJ2-7; D remains unclear. The CDR3 length is 15 residues. V was clipped by 3 bases and J by 0 bases, with 12 bases between them. Germline loops: CDR1 KGHSH, CDR2 LQKENI. In nucleotides, the CDR3 is TGTGCCAGCTCACCCACGTCCCCACCCTCCTACGAGCAGTACGTC. Protein product: CASSPTSPPSYEQYV.

This chain connects TRBV28 to TRBJ1-2; maybe TRBD1 (6 bases). The V gene lost 6 bases and the J gene lost 4 bases, with 12 bases spanning the gap. The CDR3 has 13 residues. Germline V gene sequence: CDR1 MDHEN, CDR2 SYDVKM. The CDR3 sequence is CASRVTGSYGYTF. The CDR3 DNA is TGTGCCAGCAGAGTGACAGGCTCCTATGGCTACACCTTC.

This clone has only a few counts. The chain is built from TRBV19 and TRBJ2-1, with no clear D. Germline V lookup: CDR1 LNHDA, CDR2 SQIVND (reference sequence). The V end was cut by 4 bases, the J end by 4 bases, with 11 bases between. There are 14 residues in the CDR3. Here the CDR3 DNA reads TGTGCCAGTAGTACCCTTCTGGGGTACAATGAGCAGTTCTTC. Residues: CASSTLLGYNEQFF.

This clone was recorded once. The CDR3 bases are TGTGCCAGCAGCCACTCGGAGGGGGGTACTAATGAAAAACTGTTTTTT. It encodes CASSHSEGGTNEKLFF. The chain employs TRBV7-9 and TRBJ1-4, with D perhaps TRBD1 (6 bases). Per germline, CDR1 SEHNR and CDR2 FQNEAQ (reference sequence). The CDR3 runs to 16 residues. V shed 5 bases and J shed 2 bases, with 15 bases lying between them.

The chain recombines TRBV6-5 with TRBJ1-1; 7 nucleotides match TRBD1. The CDR3 has 13 amino acids. The germline V gene has CDR1 MNHEY and CDR2 SVGAGI. J gave up 4 bases and V 10 bases, and 9 bases lay outside the gene matches. The CDR3 nucleotides are TGTGCCACCCTCACAGGGGTCGGCACTGAAGCTTTCTTT. Translating gives CATLTGVGTEAFF.

The V call is TRBV5-4, the J call TRBJ1-2, with D possibly TRBD1 on 6 matching bases. V gave up 1 base and J gave up 0 bases, with 7 bases separating them. Germline lookup yields CDR1 SGHNT and CDR2 YYREEE (reference sequence). The CDR3 runs 14 residues. CDR3: CASSLRTANYGYTF. The CDR3 bases are TGTGCCAGCAGCTTGCGGACAGCTAACTATGGCTACACCTTC.

V gene TRBV19 combines with J gene TRBJ2-3; a possible D gene is TRBD2 (5 bases). V was pared by 3 bases and J by 0 bases, with 10 bases between. The CDR3 runs 15 residues. Germline CDR1 reads LNHDA; CDR2 reads SQIVND (reference sequence). The CDR3 bases are TGTGCCAGTAGTATGGGAGACCCTAGCACAGATACGCAGTATTTT. Translated, it gives CASSMGDPSTDTQYF. The entire variable domain, with the rest obtained from reference TRBV19 and TRBJ2-3, is as follows: DGGITQSPKYLFRKEGQNVTLSCEQNLNHDAMYWYRQDPGQGLRLIYYSQIVNDFQKGDIAEGYSVSREKKESFPLTVTSAQKNPTAFYLCASSMGDPSTDTQYFGPGTRLTVL.

J is TRBJ2-5 and V is TRBV27; 13 nucleotides match TRBD2. CDR3 length: 18 residues. From germline, CDR1 is MNHEY and CDR2 SMNVEV (reference sequence). V trimming: 5 bases; J trimming: 3 bases; junction bases outside the gene matches: 12. CDR3 protein: CASSPRTSGGYGKETQYF. The CDR3 DNA follows: TGTGCCAGCAGTCCCCGGACTAGCGGGGGCTACGGCAAAGAGACCCAGTACTTC.

V usage is TRBV5-5 and J usage is TRBJ2-2; maybe TRBD2 (5 bases). In germline, CDR1 is SGHKS, CDR2 YYEKEE (reference sequence). CDR3 length: 15 residues. The V and J ends lost 4 bases and 9 bases respectively, with 19 bases between them. The CDR3: CASSPDWLEHRELFF. CDR3 in DNA: TGTGCCAGCAGCCCGGACTGGCTAGAACACCGGGAGCTGTTTTTT.

This clone was counted a single time. The chain has TRBV5-4 and TRBJ2-2; D possibly corresponds to TRBD1 (5 bases). Looked up from germline, CDR1 is SGHNT and CDR2 is YYREEE (reference sequence). V lost 6 bases and J lost 0, with 21 bases in between. The CDR3 runs to 18 residues. The CDR3: CASTYLARRTTNTGELFF. As DNA, the CDR3 is TGTGCCAGCACCTACCTGGCCCGCCGGACAACGAACACCGGGGAGCTGTTTTTT.

In DNA form, the CDR3 reads TGTGCCAGCAGTGACAGTAACAGGGTTTACCACTCTGGAAACACCATATATTTT. Translating gives CASSDSNRVYHSGNTIYF. The chain links TRBV2 to TRBJ1-3, with D maybe TRBD1 (6 bases). Germline V gene data show CDR1 as SNHLY and CDR2 as FYNNEI. CDR3 length: 18 residues. With 3 bases removed from V and 0 bases from J, the gap between germline ends came to 18 bases.

This chain connects TRBV28 to TRBJ2-1; no firm D call. Trimming stripped 7 bases from V and 4 bases from J, with 17 bases between. Germline loops: CDR1 MDHEN, CDR2 SYDVKM. This CDR3 is 15 amino acids long. This CDR3 reads CASITPGPLYNEQFF. The CDR3, as DNA: TGTGCCAGCATAACTCCCGGGCCACTATACAATGAGCAGTTCTTC.

The chain combines TRBV27 with TRBJ2-7, with D possibly matching TRBD2 (6 bases). Per the germline V gene, CDR1 is MNHEY and CDR2 is SMNVEV (reference sequence). The V end lost 5 bases, the J end lost 0 bases, and 14 bases lay between the germline ends. This CDR3 is 15 amino acids long. CDR3 region: CASSPAGTASYEQYF. The CDR3 region has the DNA TGTGCCAGCAGTCCCGCCGGGACTGCCTCCTACGAGCAGTACTTC.

This clone is labeled as medium-sized. This sequence joins TRBV19 and TRBJ1-1; D is unclear. Germline V gene data show CDR1 as LNHDA and CDR2 as SQIVND (reference sequence). This CDR3 spans 10 amino acids. V was pared by 6 bases and J by 8 bases, with 7 bases between. The CDR3 nucleotides read TGTGCCAGTAGGGGATTAGAAGCTTTCTTT. Its protein is CASRGLEAFF. Looking up the rest from reference TRBV19 and TRBJ1-1 gives the full variable domain: DGGITQSPKYLFRKEGQNVTLSCEQNLNHDAMYWYRQDPGQGLRLIYYSQIVNDFQKGDIAEGYSVSREKKESFPLTVTSAQKNPTAFYLCASRGLEAFFGQGTRLTVV.